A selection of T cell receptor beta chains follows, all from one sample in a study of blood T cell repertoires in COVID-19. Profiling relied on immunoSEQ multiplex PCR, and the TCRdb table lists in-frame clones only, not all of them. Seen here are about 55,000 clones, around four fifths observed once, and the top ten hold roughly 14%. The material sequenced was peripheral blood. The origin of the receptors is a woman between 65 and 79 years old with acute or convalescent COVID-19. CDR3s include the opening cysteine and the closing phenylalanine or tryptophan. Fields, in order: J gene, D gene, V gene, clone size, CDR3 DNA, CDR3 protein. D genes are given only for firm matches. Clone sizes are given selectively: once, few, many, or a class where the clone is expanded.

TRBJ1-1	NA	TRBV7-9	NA	TGTGCCAGCAGCTCGACGGTTGGGACACCAAACACTGAAGCTTTCTTT	CASSSTVGTPNTEAFF
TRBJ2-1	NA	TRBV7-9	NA	TGTGCCAGCAGCTTAGTAGGGGGGGCTCGGGACAATGAGCAGTTCTTC	CASSLVGGARDNEQFF
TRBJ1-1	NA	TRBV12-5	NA	TGTGCTAGTGGCAGAGCGGGGTTGGGCACTGAAGCTTTCTTT	CASGRAGLGTEAFF
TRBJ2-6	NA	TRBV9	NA	TGTGCCAGCAGCGTAGCAGGGTCTGGGGCCAACGTCCTGACTTTC	CASSVAGSGANVLTF
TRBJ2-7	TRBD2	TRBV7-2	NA	TGTGCCAGCAGCTTAGAAGTGCTAGCGGGGGGGCCTAGGTACGAGCAGTACTTC	CASSLEVLAGGPRYEQYF
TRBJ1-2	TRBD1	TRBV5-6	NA	TGTGCCAGCAGCCCTCGCGGGACAGCCTATGGCTACACCTTC	CASSPRGTAYGYTF
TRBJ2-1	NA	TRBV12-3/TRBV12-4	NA	TGTGCCAGCAGGAGCGGTGACAATGAGCAGTTCTTC	CASRSGDNEQFF
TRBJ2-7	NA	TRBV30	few	TGTGCCTGGAGTGGGCCCCAGGGGAGATCCTACGAGCAGTACTTC	CAWSGPQGRSYEQYF
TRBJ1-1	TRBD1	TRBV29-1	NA	TGCAGCGTTCTTTCAGGGGGGACTGAAGCTTTCTTT	CSVLSGGTEAFF
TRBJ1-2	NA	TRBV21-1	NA	TGTGCCAGCAGCCCTCGAGAGACTCCTAACTATGGCTACACCTTC	CASSPRETPNYGYTF
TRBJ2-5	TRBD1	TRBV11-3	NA	TGTGCCAGCAGCCATGGACAGGGGGCGAAAGAGACCCAGTACTTC	CASSHGQGAKETQYF
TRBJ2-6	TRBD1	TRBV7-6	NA	TGTGCCAGCAGCCCGGGACAGGGGCTCCCTCTCATCTCTGGGGCCAACGTCCTGACTTTC	CASSPGQGLPLISGANVLTF
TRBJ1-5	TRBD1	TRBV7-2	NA	TGTGCCAGCAGCTCCTCAGGGTGGGACAGGGGGAAACATTTT	CASSSSGWDRGKHF